These T cell receptor beta chains were read from a single sample in a study of T cells after yellow fever vaccination. TCRdb reanalysed the 5' RACE reads using MiXCR and keeps one entry per CDR3 protein. The sample records some 250,000 distinct CDR3 sequences, around 3.5% being singletons. This sample comprised PBMCs, obtained 15 days after the yellow fever booster vaccination. Receptors were obtained from a man aged 18 to 30 who received the YFV17D yellow fever vaccine. Each CDR3 is given with its conserved first and last residue. A D gene is named only where the DNA matches it firmly. Each size is once, few, many, or a class for an expanded clone.

TRBV10-3	TRBD1	TRBJ2-7	many	TGTGCCATCAGGAGAGGACAGGGGGATTACGAGCAGTACTTC	CAIRRGQGDYEQYF
TRBV10-3	.	TRBJ2-7	many	TGTGCCATCGGACTTAACTACGAGCAGTACTTC	CAIGLNYEQYF
TRBV4-1	.	TRBJ2-7	many	TGCGCCAGCAGCCAAGATGCGTACGAGCAGTACTTC	CASSQDAYEQYF
TRBV18	.	TRBJ2-2	many	TGTGCCAGCTCATCGGCGGCCGGGGAGCTGTTTTTT	CASSSAAGELFF
TRBV6-6	.	TRBJ1-1	many	TGTGCCAGCAGTTACTCGAAGGGGGGGGAGAACACTGAAGCTTTCTTT	CASSYSKGGENTEAFF
TRBV3-1	.	TRBJ2-6	many	TGTGCCAGCAGCCCTCTTGCTTGGACAGATAAAACTGGGGCCAACGTCCTGACTTTC	CASSPLAWTDKTGANVLTF
TRBV27	TRBD1	TRBJ1-5	many	TGTGCCAGCAGTTTTACCGGGACAGGGAGTTATCAGCCCCAGCATTTT	CASSFTGTGSYQPQHF
TRBV20-1	TRBD2	TRBJ2-1	many	TGCAGTGCTTGGGGTCTAGCGGGGGGTATCTACAATGAGCAGTTCTTC	CSAWGLAGGIYNEQFF
TRBV24-1	.	TRBJ2-2	many	TGTGCCACATCCGGGGCGAACACCGGGGAGCTGTTTTTT	CATSGANTGELFF
TRBV6-5	.	TRBJ1-2	many	TGTGCCAGCAGTTACATGAGGCTCGGTGGCTACACCTTC	CASSYMRLGGYTF
TRBV28	.	TRBJ2-5	many	TGTGCCAGCAGTTTGTCCCAGGCCCAAGAGACCCAGTACTTC	CASSLSQAQETQYF
TRBV5-1	TRBD2	TRBJ2-1	many	TGCGCCAGCAGCTTGGGAGCGGGGGGGCCAAATGAGCAGTTCTTC	CASSLGAGGPNEQFF
TRBV30	.	TRBJ2-7	few	TGTGCCTGGAGTGTACGAAGGGTCTACGAGCAGTACTTC	CAWSVRRVYEQYF
TRBV5-6	.	TRBJ2-4	many	TGTGCCAGCAGGCCGACCGGGGGCATTCAGTACTTC	CASRPTGGIQYF
TRBV5-1	.	TRBJ1-1	many	TGCGCCAGCAGCTTATACGGTTCGAACACTGAAGCTTTCTTT	CASSLYGSNTEAFF
TRBV7-2	TRBD2	TRBJ2-1	many	TGTGCCAGCAGCTTAATATGGCGGGGGGCGAACAATGAGCAGTTCTTC	CASSLIWRGANNEQFF
TRBV28	.	TRBJ1-6	many	TGTGCCGTCCGCGGGGGTTATAATTCACCCCTCCACTTT	CAVRGGYNSPLHF
TRBV7-8	.	TRBJ1-5	many	TGTGCCAGCAGGACTCAGGGGACTGGACAGCCCCAGCATTTT	CASRTQGTGQPQHF
TRBV7-9	TRBD1	TRBJ1-1	many	TGTGCCAGCAGCGGGGTGGACAGGGACGGAACTGAAGCTTTCTTT	CASSGVDRDGTEAFF
TRBV12-3/TRBV12-4	TRBD1	TRBJ2-2	many	TGTGCCAGCCAGGACAGGGTTGAGTCCGGGGAGCTGTTTTTT	CASQDRVESGELFF
TRBV5-1	TRBD1	TRBJ2-2	many	TGCGCCAGCAGCGCGACAGGGGGCGATACCGGGGAGCTGTTTTTT	CASSATGGDTGELFF
TRBV5-1	.	TRBJ2-5	many	TGCGCCAGCAGCGAGGGACACTCGGAGACCCAGTACTTC	CASSEGHSETQYF
TRBV6-2/TRBV6-3	TRBD1	TRBJ1-1	many	TGTGCCAGCAGTCGTCAACAGGGGGCCGGCACTGAAGCTTTCTTT	CASSRQQGAGTEAFF
TRBV4-2	TRBD2	TRBJ2-7	many	TGTGCCAGCAGCCAAGCGGGACTAAACTCTTACGAGCAGTACTTC	CASSQAGLNSYEQYF
TRBV12-5	.	TRBJ2-7	many	TGTGCTAGTGGTTTGGTCCCCGGTACCTCACAGGGACCTTGGTGGAACTTC	CASGLVPGTSQGPWWNF
TRBV12-3/TRBV12-4	TRBD1	TRBJ2-1	many	TGTGCCAGCAGAGCCGGGACAGGGGTTGGTGAGCAGTTCTTC	CASRAGTGVGEQFF
TRBV12-3/TRBV12-4	.	TRBJ1-1	many	TGTGCCAGCAGCCCTAACACAGGGTCGAACACTGAAGCTTTCTTT	CASSPNTGSNTEAFF
TRBV12-3/TRBV12-4	.	TRBJ1-5	many	TGTGCCAGCAGTTTTTGGGGAGGGAAAAATCAGCCCCAGCATTTT	CASSFWGGKNQPQHF
TRBV4-3	TRBD1	TRBJ1-2	many	TGCGCCAGCAGCCAAGCCAATCCCGGGACAGGGGTTGGCTACACCTTC	CASSQANPGTGVGYTF
TRBV7-9	.	TRBJ1-1	many	TGTGCCAGCAGCGTCAGCGGGGGGCTGAACACTGAAGCTTTCTTT	CASSVSGGLNTEAFF